The 2 T cell receptor beta chains presented below share a single source sample, sequenced in a study of read filtering for tumor transcriptome and immune sequencing. The library was built from around 400 ng RNA with molecular barcoded adaptors for alpha/delta and beta/gamma chains. TCRdb recomputed calls from the reads with MiXCR, one row per CDR3 protein. The sample contains some 48,000 distinct CDR3 sequences, 15% to 20% of which appear only once. What was sequenced was a population of CD138-negative cells sorted from bone marrow. These receptors originate from a donor at least 40 years old with multiple myeloma.

Ten or more counts support this clonotype. The J gene is TRBJ2-3, the V gene TRBV7-9, with 10 bases fitting TRBD2. Germline-derived CDR1 and CDR2 are SEHNR and FQNEAQ (reference sequence). This CDR3 is built from 14 residues. J gave up 3 bases and V 6 bases, and 3 bases lay outside the gene matches. CDR3 DNA: TGTGCCAGCAGGCTAGCGGGAGCTACAGATACGCAGTATTTT. Translation gives CASRLAGATDTQYF.

Many counts were recorded for this clonotype. The chain carries TRBV20-1 and TRBJ1-2, with D perhaps TRBD1 (6 bases). Germline CDR1 is DFQATT and CDR2 is SNEGSKA (reference sequence). The CDR3 length is 16 residues. Between the trimmed V and J ends, which lost 0 bases and 2 bases, there was a span of 16 bases. The CDR3 DNA sequence: TGCAGTGCTAGAGATAGCGGTGACAGGATCAACTATGGCTACACCTTC. Translating gives CSARDSGDRINYGYTF.